What follows are 20 T cell receptor beta chains derived from one specimen sequenced in a study of T cell repertoires in cytomegalovirus infection. One entry per CDR3 protein, called by TCRdb with MiXCR from the reads. The table records 100,000 to 150,000 distinct CDR3 sequences, about 32% of them present only once. These receptors lack a known antigen. Sequencing was performed on CD8+ T cells from cultured PBMCs, taken from culture after CMV antigen stimulation. The receptors here all came from a human donor in good health (CMV status not recorded). Some clones in this sample may be carry-over from other donors' samples.

Turning to this clonotype: The CDR3 end shows no conserved phenylalanine or tryptophan, and so a read error is likely. The chain uses TRBV12-3 or TRBV12-4 and TRBJ2-7, with TRBD1 matching 7 bases. V shed 5 bases, J shed 2 bases, and the junction held 6 bases outside the gene matches. The CDR3 length is 14 residues. CDR3 loop: CASSAGTAAYEQYY. CDR3 DNA sequence: TGTGCCAGCAGTGCCGGGACAGCCGCCTACGAGCAGTACTAC.

V is TRBV7-8 and J is TRBJ2-7; no definite D call. The CDR3 has 12 residues. The V gene lost 0 bases and the J gene lost 9 bases, with 9 bases spanning the gap. Germline V gene lookup returns CDR1 SGHVS and CDR2 FQNEAQ. CDR3 sequence reads: CASSLALPAQYF. The CDR3 DNA sequence: TGTGCCAGCAGCTTAGCGCTGCCAGCGCAGTACTTC.

This clonotype was found a few times. This rearrangement joins TRBV10-3 to TRBJ2-7; 7 bases fit TRBD1. Trimming cost V 0 bases and J 0 bases; bases outside gene matches: 5. Germline CDR1 is ENHRY and CDR2 is SYGVKD. This CDR3 region has 16 residues. CDR3 sequence: CAISESTTGHSYEQYF. CDR3 DNA: TGTGCCATCAGTGAGTCCACGACAGGGCACTCCTACGAGCAGTACTTC.

This clonotype was seen ten or more times. This chain joins TRBV7-6 and TRBJ2-5, with D perhaps TRBD1 (5 bases). The CDR3 spans 14 residues. Germline V gives CDR1 SGHVS, CDR2 FNYEAQ. Trimming shortened V by 1 base and J by 3 bases, and 9 bases separated the two germline ends. The CDR3 DNA reads TGTGCCAGCAGCTTAGACAGGTTGGAAGAGACCCAGTACTTC. Amino acids: CASSLDRLEETQYF.

The sample holds a few counts of this clonotype. The gene calls are TRBV5-4 and TRBJ2-3; a possible D gene is TRBD2 (5 bases). Trimming stripped 10 bases from V and 1 base from J, with 16 bases between. This CDR3 spans 14 amino acids. Germline lookup yields CDR1 SGHNT and CDR2 YYREEE (reference sequence). CDR3 residues: CAYSRRGGTDTQYF. As DNA, the CDR3 is TGTGCCTACAGCCGTCGGGGAGGCACAGATACGCAGTATTTT.

The V gene is TRBV9, the J gene TRBJ2-7, with 7 bases fitting TRBD1. V shed 0 bases and J 3 bases; nucleotides not matched to a gene: 6. The CDR3 sequence is 15 residues long. Germline values: CDR1 SGDLS, CDR2 YYNGEE. The CDR3 loop is CASSVGGGEVYEQYF. Written as DNA, the CDR3 is TGTGCCAGCAGCGTAGGAGGGGGCGAGGTCTACGAGCAGTACTTC.

This clonotype showed up just a few times. J is TRBJ2-5 and V is TRBV7-9; D is tentatively TRBD1 or TRBD2 (7 bases each). This CDR3 contains 14 residues. The V end lost 2 bases, the J end lost 5 bases, and 12 bases lay between the germline ends. CDR1 is SEHNR and CDR2 is FQNEAQ in the germline V gene (reference sequence). The CDR3: CASSLRQGGETQYF. Here the CDR3 DNA reads TGTGCCAGCAGCTTACGACAGGGAGGGGAGACCCAGTACTTC.

This clonotype was recorded at least ten times. The rearrangement links TRBV6-5 to TRBJ1-5; maybe TRBD1 (5 bases). Trimming shortened V by 2 bases and J by 6 bases, and 11 bases separated the two germline ends. Per germline, CDR1 MNHEY and CDR2 SVGAGI. The CDR3 is 14 amino acids. The CDR3 region has the DNA TGTGCCAGCAGTTACCTGGGGCAGGGTCAGCCCCAGCATTTT. Protein product: CASSYLGQGQPQHF.

The chain couples TRBV28 to TRBJ1-1; 9 bases agree with TRBD1. The CDR3 consists of 13 residues. Germline lookup yields CDR1 MDHEN and CDR2 SYDVKM. Trimming removed 3 bases from V and 11 bases from J; junction bases left unmatched: 7. The CDR3, as DNA: TGTGCCAGCAGTTTCGGACAGGGGAGGATTGCTTTCTTT. It is translated as CASSFGQGRIAFF.

The chain carries TRBV15 and TRBJ1-1; a weak D match, TRBD1 (6 bases). The germline CDR1 and CDR2 sequences are LNHNV and YYDKDF (reference sequence). V lost 0 bases and J lost 5, with 10 bases in between. This CDR3 is 14 amino acids long. The CDR3 is CATSRDGGGTEAFF. CDR3 DNA: TGTGCCACCAGCAGAGATGGGGGCGGGACTGAAGCTTTCTTT. The complete variable domain, with remaining parts taken from reference TRBV15 and TRBJ1-1, reads DAMVIQNPRYQVTQFGKPVTLSCSQTLNHNVMYWYQQKSSQAPKLLFHYYDKDFNNEADTPDNFQSRRPNTSFCFLDIRSPGLGDTAMYLCATSRDGGGTEAFFGQGTRLTVV.

This clonotype appeared many times. The J gene is TRBJ2-1, the V gene TRBV5-4; 14 nucleotides line up with TRBD2. This CDR3 comprises 16 residues. V lost 3 bases and J lost 7; bases outside the gene matches: 6. Per the germline V gene, CDR1 is SGHNT and CDR2 is YYREEE (reference sequence). The CDR3 region is CASSWGLAGAINEQFF. The DNA of the CDR3 is TGTGCCAGCAGCTGGGGACTAGCGGGGGCAATAAATGAGCAGTTCTTC.

The J gene is TRBJ1-6, the V gene TRBV5-1; 7 bases map to TRBD1. This CDR3 is built from 14 residues. V shed 1 base, J shed 10 bases, and the junction held 5 bases outside the gene matches. Per germline, CDR1 SGHRS and CDR2 YFSETQ. CDR3 nucleotides: TGCGCCAGCAGCTTGTCAGGGGGGTTCTCACCCCTCCACTTT. Amino acid sequence: CASSLSGGFSPLHF.

The chain recombines TRBV2 with TRBJ1-3, with 9 bases aligning to TRBD1. The CDR3 loop spans 19 amino acids. V was pared by 4 bases and J by 2 bases, with 15 bases of the junction left unmatched. Germline CDR1 and CDR2: SNHLY and FYNNEI. CDR3 residues: CASSVRITAGQGAGNTIYF. The CDR3 nucleotides are TGTGCCAGCAGTGTCCGTATTACGGCGGGACAGGGTGCTGGAAACACCATATATTTT.

The rearrangement links TRBV5-6 to TRBJ1-6; a possible D gene is TRBD1 (5 bases). V was trimmed by 2 bases and J by 9 bases, leaving 15 bases between them. CDR1 is SGHDT, CDR2 YYEEEE, per germline. This CDR3 is built from 15 residues. The CDR3 coding sequence is TGTGCCAGCAGCTTCGGGACGGCCTCCGGTTCACCCCTCCACTTT. It specifies CASSFGTASGSPLHF.

This clonotype turned up a few times. This chain uses TRBV27 with TRBJ1-1; no clear D gene. The CDR3 loop spans 16 amino acids. V was pared by 3 bases and J by 4 bases, with 18 bases between. CDR1 MNHEY and CDR2 SMNVEV come from the germline V gene (reference sequence). CDR3 loop: CASSLTTWGRSTEAFF. Here the CDR3 DNA reads TGTGCCAGCAGTTTGACGACATGGGGAAGGTCCACTGAAGCTTTCTTT.

J is TRBJ1-1 and V is TRBV6-1; D might be TRBD1 (5 bases). In germline, CDR1 is MNHNS, CDR2 SASEGT. The CDR3 is 13 residues long. Trimming took off 7 bases at V and 8 bases at J, with 17 bases between the two ends. DNA for the CDR3: TGTGCCAGCATCGCCTACCTCGGGACCGAAGCTTTCTTT. Protein product: CASIAYLGTEAFF.

The genes are TRBV5-1 and TRBJ1-1, with D possibly being TRBD1 (5 bases). This CDR3 has 13 residues. The V gene lost 1 base and the J gene lost 3 bases, with 7 bases spanning the gap. Germline CDR1 and CDR2: SGHRS and YFSETQ. The CDR3 sequence is CASSLRGYTEAFF. As DNA, the CDR3 is TGCGCCAGCAGCTTGAGGGGATACACTGAAGCTTTCTTT.

CDR3 in amino acids: CASSQDRGRSPYEQYF. The CDR3 bases are TGTGCCAGCAGCCAGGACAGGGGGCGATCTCCCTACGAGCAGTACTTC. The chain employs TRBV7-2 and TRBJ2-7; 11 bases are a match to TRBD1. The germline gives CDR1 SGHTA, CDR2 FQGNSA. This CDR3 is built from 16 residues. V gave up 5 bases and J gave up 2 bases; unmatched junction bases: 8.

V usage is TRBV18 and J usage is TRBJ1-1; no clear D gene. V dropped 2 bases and J dropped 1 base, with 11 bases sitting between them. Per germline, CDR1 KGHSH and CDR2 LQKENI. The CDR3 has 15 amino acids. The CDR3 DNA sequence: TGTGCCAGCTCACCAATGGCAGGAAAGAACACTGAAGCTTTCTTT. Translation: CASSPMAGKNTEAFF.

The count of this clonotype is one. A read error may explain this, as a much larger clone is one base away. This chain joins TRBV7-2 and TRBJ1-5; D is perhaps TRBD1 (5 bases). Germline V CDR1 and CDR2: SGHTA, FQGNSA. The CDR3 has 14 amino acids. The CDR3 sequence is CASSPWGSHQLQHF. The DNA for the CDR3 is TGTGCCAGCAGCCCTTGGGGCAGCCATCAGCTCCAGCATTTT.